This T cell receptor (beta chain) originates from a study of CD8 T cells in Susac syndrome. V gave up 6 bases and J gave up 4 bases; unmatched junction bases: 6. The CDR3 runs 15 residues. The germline V gene encodes CDR1 MGHRA and CDR2 YSYEKL. RNA totalling about 0.45 to 1 ug underwent reverse transcription with random hexamers. TCRdb analysed the immunoSEQ multiplex PCR reads with MiXCR anew, one entry per CDR3 protein. The table records a few hundred thousand distinct CDR3 sequences, 70% to 90% of them present only once. This clonotype was counted a few times. Input material: CD8+ T cells from PBMCs. The TCR comes from a human donor with multiple sclerosis. The J gene is TRBJ2-1, the V gene TRBV4-1, with 10 bases aligning to TRBD2. CDR3 amino acids: CASSPTSGEYNEQFF. The CDR3, as DNA: TGCGCCAGCAGTCCAACTAGCGGGGAATACAATGAGCAGTTCTTC.